The present T cell receptor beta chain was sequenced within a study of cytomegalovirus exposure and HLA in healthy donors. Points from the study as a whole: Previous analysis showed most TCR beta V segments were productive about 87% or about 30% of the time. Overall, about 160 TCR beta chains were annotated as cytomegalovirus-associated. It emerged from a later analysis that several of the most significant clusters appeared to be linked to common viral pathogens.

Regarding this clone: Its specificity is not known.

V lost 0 bases and J lost 6; bases outside the gene matches: 8. This CDR3 is 15 amino acids long. Germline CDR1 MNHEY, CDR2 SMNVEV (reference sequence). Amplification used 60 Vbeta primers and 13 Jbeta primers. This table comes from immunoSEQ multiplex PCR, and its TCRdb copy is limited to in-frame clones, with some not included. The top ten clones hold around 3% of a sample with fewer than 200,000 clones, 68% of them seen once. The chain combines TRBV27 with TRBJ2-7; 7 bases fit TRBD1. The sequence was collected from a woman aged 40-49 years in good health and CMV-seropositive. The sample comprised PBMCs. This CDR3 is CASSLSPTGNAEQYF. Here the CDR3 DNA reads TGTGCCAGCAGTTTATCCCCGACAGGGAACGCCGAGCAGTACTTC.